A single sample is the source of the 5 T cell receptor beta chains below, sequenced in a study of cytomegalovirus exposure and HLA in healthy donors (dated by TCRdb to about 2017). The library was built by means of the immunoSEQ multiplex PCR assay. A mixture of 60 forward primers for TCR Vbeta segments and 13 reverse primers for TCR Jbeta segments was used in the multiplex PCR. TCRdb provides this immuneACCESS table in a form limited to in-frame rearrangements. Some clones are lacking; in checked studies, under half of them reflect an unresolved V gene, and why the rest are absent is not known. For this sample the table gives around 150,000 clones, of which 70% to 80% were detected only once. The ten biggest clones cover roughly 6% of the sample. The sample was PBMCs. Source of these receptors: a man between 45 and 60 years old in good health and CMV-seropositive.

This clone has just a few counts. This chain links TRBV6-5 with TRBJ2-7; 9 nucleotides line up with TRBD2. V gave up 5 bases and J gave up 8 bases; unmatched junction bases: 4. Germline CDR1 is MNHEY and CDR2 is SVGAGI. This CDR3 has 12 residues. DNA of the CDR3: TGTGCCAGCAGTAACGGACTAGCGAAGCAGTACTTC. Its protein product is CASSNGLAKQYF.

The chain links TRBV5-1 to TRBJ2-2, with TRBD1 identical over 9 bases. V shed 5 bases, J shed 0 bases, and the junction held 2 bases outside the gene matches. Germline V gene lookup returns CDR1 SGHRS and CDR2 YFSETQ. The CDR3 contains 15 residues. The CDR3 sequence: CASSTGGSNTGELFF. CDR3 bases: TGCGCCAGCAGTACAGGGGGCTCGAACACCGGGGAGCTGTTTTTT.

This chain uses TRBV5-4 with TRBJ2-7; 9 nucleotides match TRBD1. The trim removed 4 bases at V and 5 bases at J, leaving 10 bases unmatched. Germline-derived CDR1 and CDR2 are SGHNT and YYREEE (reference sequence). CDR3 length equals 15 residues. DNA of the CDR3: TGTGCCAGCAGCCCGGGGGGACAGGGAAACGACGAGCAGTACTTC. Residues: CASSPGGQGNDEQYF.

CDR3 bases: TGCGCCAGCAGATTAACAGGGGGGCCCATCCAAGAGACCCAGTACTTC. This sequence encodes CASRLTGGPIQETQYF. V and J are TRBV5-1 and TRBJ2-5; 8 nucleotides align to TRBD1. Germline-derived CDR1 and CDR2 are SGHRS and YFSETQ. The CDR3 has 16 residues. After removal of 5 bases from V and 1 base from J, the junction contained 10 bases not matched to a gene. Based on the CDR3 plus reference TRBV5-1 and TRBJ2-5, the full variable domain is KAGVTQTPRYLIKTRGQQVTLSCSPISGHRSVSWYQQTPGQGLQFLFEYFSETQRNKGNFPGRFSGRQFSNSRSEMNVSTLELGDSALYLCASRLTGGPIQETQYFGPGTRLLVL.

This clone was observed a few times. This chain's CDR3 is CASSVDPGSYGYTF. The CDR3 DNA reads TGTGCCAGCAGCGTAGATCCAGGTTCCTATGGCTACACCTTC. V is TRBV9 and J is TRBJ1-2; no clear D. Germline CDR1 is SGDLS and CDR2 is YYNGEE. This CDR3 has 14 residues. The V and J ends lost 0 bases and 4 bases respectively, with 10 bases between them.